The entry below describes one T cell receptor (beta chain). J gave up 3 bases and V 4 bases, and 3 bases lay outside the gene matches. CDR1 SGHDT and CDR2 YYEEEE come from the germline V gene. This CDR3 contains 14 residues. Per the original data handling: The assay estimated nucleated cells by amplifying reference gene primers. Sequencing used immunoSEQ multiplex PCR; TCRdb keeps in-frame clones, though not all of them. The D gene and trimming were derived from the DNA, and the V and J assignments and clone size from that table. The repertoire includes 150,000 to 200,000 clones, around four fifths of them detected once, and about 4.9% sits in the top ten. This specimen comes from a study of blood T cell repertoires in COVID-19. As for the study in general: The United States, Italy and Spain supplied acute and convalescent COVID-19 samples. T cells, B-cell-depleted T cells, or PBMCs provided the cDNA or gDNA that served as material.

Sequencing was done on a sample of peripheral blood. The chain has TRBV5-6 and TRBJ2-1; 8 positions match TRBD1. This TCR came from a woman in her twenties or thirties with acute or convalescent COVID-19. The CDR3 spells CASSTGQGYNEQFF. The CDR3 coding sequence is TGTGCCAGCAGCACTGGACAGGGCTACAATGAGCAGTTCTTC. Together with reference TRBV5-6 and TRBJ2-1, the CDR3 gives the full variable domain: DAGVTQSPTHLIKTRGQQVTLRCSPKSGHDTVSWYQQALGQGPQFIFQYYEEEERQRGNFPDRFSGHQFPNYSSELNVNALLLGDSALYLCASSTGQGYNEQFFGPGTRLTVL.